These 23 T cell receptor beta chains were all obtained from the same sample, sequenced in a study of OX40 agonist ivuxolimab in advanced cancers. Assay used: immunoSEQ multiplex PCR; TCRdb lists only in-frame clones, some missing. Among 60,000 or so clones, roughly 88% were seen once, and the ten largest hold approximately 5%. The sequencing here drew on CD4+ or CD8+ T cells sorted from blood, taken in a trial of the OX40 agonist ivuxolimab. These TCRs come from an adult with an advanced solid tumor such as melanoma, head and neck, liver or kidney cancer.

DNA of the CDR3: TGTGCCAGCAGCTTGTCAGGGAACTATAATTCACCCCTCCACTTT. It encodes CASSLSGNYNSPLHF. The chain joins TRBV5-4 to TRBJ1-6; possible D gene TRBD1, 5 bases. Deletions cut 1 base from V and 3 bases from J, with 8 bases between. Germline V CDR1 and CDR2: SGHNT, YYREEE (reference sequence). This CDR3 has 15 amino acids.

The V gene is TRBV7-2, the J gene TRBJ2-5; possible D gene TRBD2, 5 bases. Germline CDR1 reads SGHTA; CDR2 reads FQGNSA. V was pared by 1 base and J by 5 bases, with 14 bases between. There are 15 residues in the CDR3. CDR3 protein: CASSLGVRGKETQYF. The CDR3 nucleotides are TGTGCCAGCAGCTTAGGGGTTCGAGGGAAGGAGACCCAGTACTTC.

As regards this clone: Compared with germline, one end of the junction differs, possibly owing to a read error. V usage is TRBV7-7 and J usage is TRBJ2-1; a possible D gene is TRBD1 (6 bases). The CDR3 spans 13 residues. Looked up from germline, CDR1 is SSHAT and CDR2 is FNYEAQ (reference sequence). The CDR3 spells CASSSDRHNEQFF. The CDR3 coding sequence is TGTGCTAGCAGCTCGGACAGACACAATGAGCAGTTCTTC.

This clone has a single count. Different DNA sequences within this sample yield the same CDR3. The chain joins TRBV5-1 to TRBJ2-5, with D perhaps TRBD2 (5 bases). The CDR3 is 13 residues long. Germline lookup yields CDR1 SGHRS and CDR2 YFSETQ. Trimming took 0 bases from V and 5 from J, leaving 8 bases between them. In DNA, the CDR3 is TGCGCCAGCAGCTTGGGTGGCGGGGAGACCCAGTACTTC. Translation: CASSLGGGETQYF.

This chain uses TRBV27 with TRBJ2-1; TRBD2 aligns across 12 bases. The J segment lost 7 bases and the V segment lost 2 bases, leaving 9 bases of the junction unmatched. CDR1 is MNHEY, CDR2 SMNVEV, per germline (reference sequence). The CDR3 spans 17 residues. The CDR3 sequence: CASSLTPGLAGRNEQFF. The CDR3 DNA reads as TGTGCCAGCAGTTTAACCCCCGGACTAGCGGGGAGGAATGAGCAGTTCTTC.

CDR3 region: CASSPDRGNTIYF. CDR3 sequence (DNA): TGTGCCAGCAGCCCGGACAGGGGAAACACCATATATTTT. V gene TRBV28 combines with J gene TRBJ1-3, with TRBD1 identical over 7 bases. The junction had 3 bases not matched to a gene; V was cut back by 6 bases and J by 4 bases. CDR3 size: 13 residues. Germline V lookup: CDR1 MDHEN, CDR2 SYDVKM.

The chain couples TRBV29-1 to TRBJ1-3; D is undetermined. The V gene lost 4 bases and the J gene lost 0 bases, with 10 bases spanning the gap. The CDR3 contains 14 residues. Germline CDR1 SQVTM, CDR2 ANQGSEA. CDR3 region: CSVVLPSSGNTIYF. The CDR3 DNA reads as TGCAGCGTTGTTCTGCCGAGCTCTGGAAACACCATATATTTT.

The rearrangement links TRBV6-1 to TRBJ1-1, with unresolved D. Germline loops: CDR1 MNHNS, CDR2 SASEGT. The V and J ends lost 6 bases and 0 bases respectively, with 8 bases between them. This CDR3 has 13 residues. This CDR3 reads CASRFGMNTEAFF. The DNA of the CDR3 is TGTGCCAGCAGATTTGGGATGAACACTGAAGCTTTCTTT.

The J gene is TRBJ2-2, the V gene TRBV7-9; D is perhaps TRBD1 (5 bases). Trimming removed 10 bases at V and 3 bases at J, with 15 bases between. The germline CDR1 and CDR2 sequences are SEHNR and FQNEAQ (reference sequence). The CDR3 totals 14 residues. The CDR3 sequence: CATNQEGDTGELFF. Here the CDR3 DNA reads TGTGCCACCAATCAGGAAGGGGACACCGGGGAGCTGTTTTTT.

The table lists this clone with a few counts. The CDR3 coding sequence is TGTGCCAGCAGCGTAGGGACTACAACCCAAGAGACCCAGTACTTC. Protein product: CASSVGTTTQETQYF. The V gene is TRBV9, the J gene TRBJ2-5; tentatively, D is TRBD2 (6 bases). This CDR3 has 15 residues. Trimming removed 0 bases at V and 1 base at J, with 10 bases between. Germline CDR1 is SGDLS and CDR2 is YYNGEE.

The rearrangement uses TRBV7-2 and TRBJ1-6; D gene unclear. Germline V gives CDR1 SGHTA, CDR2 FQGNSA. V lost 3 bases and J 4 bases, leaving 13 bases between the germline ends. The CDR3 consists of 16 residues. Here the CDR3 reads CASSFGISGYNSPLHF. The DNA for the CDR3 is TGTGCCAGCAGCTTCGGGATTTCGGGATATAATTCACCCCTCCACTTT.

V and J are TRBV27 and TRBJ1-6; the D gene is possibly TRBD1 (6 bases). In germline, CDR1 is MNHEY, CDR2 SMNVEV (reference sequence). This CDR3 has 15 residues. With 2 bases removed from V and 10 bases from J, the gap between germline ends came to 15 bases. CDR3 in amino acids: CASSLSPGEGSPLHF. The CDR3 nucleotides are TGTGCCAGCAGTTTAAGTCCAGGGGAAGGATCACCCCTCCACTTT.

The genes are TRBV11-3 and TRBJ2-5; D not certain. The CDR3 consists of 13 residues. The germline CDR1 and CDR2 sequences are SGHNT and YENEEA. Trimming cost V 4 bases and J 6 bases, with 12 bases left between them. CDR3 DNA sequence: TGTGCCAGCAGCTCAAACGAGTTTCAGACCCAGTACTTC. This translates into CASSSNEFQTQYF. Full variable domain (missing parts from reference TRBV11-3 and TRBJ2-5): EAGVVQSPRYKIIEKKQPVAFWCNPISGHNTLYWYLQNLGQGPELLIRYENEEAVDDSQLPKDRFSAERLKGVDSTLKIQPAELGDSAVYLCASSSNEFQTQYFGPGTRLLVL.

Only one count was recorded for this clone. The chain combines TRBV6-1 with TRBJ2-7, with D possibly being TRBD1 or TRBD2 (6 bases each). V gave up 5 bases and J gave up 6 bases, with 14 bases separating them. Germline CDR1 is MNHNS and CDR2 is SASEGT. The CDR3 is 13 residues long. The chain's CDR3 is CASSSDGGSEQYF. Written as DNA, the CDR3 is TGTGCCAGCAGTTCGGACGGGGGCTCCGAGCAGTACTTC.

The J gene is TRBJ2-5, the V gene TRBV6-4; D possibly corresponds to TRBD1 (5 bases). The CDR3 covers 13 residues. With 4 bases removed from V and 5 bases from J, the gap between germline ends came to 11 bases. Germline CDR1 MRHNA, CDR2 SNTAGT. The CDR3 DNA is TGTGCCAGCAGTGGGGGCCCCTCGGAGACCCAGTACTTC. Amino acid sequence: CASSGGPSETQYF.

This chain uses TRBV7-9 with TRBJ2-2, with D possibly being TRBD2 (5 bases). The CDR3 has 16 amino acids. The V end lost 0 bases, the J end lost 4 bases, and 12 bases lay between the germline ends. Germline V gene sequence: CDR1 SEHNR, CDR2 FQNEAQ (reference sequence). The CDR3 spells CASSLAVPGSTGELFF. The CDR3 nucleotides are TGTGCCAGCAGCTTAGCGGTTCCGGGGTCCACCGGGGAGCTGTTTTTT.

The chain has TRBV10-2 and TRBJ2-5; 13 bases map to TRBD2. J gave up 5 bases and V 0 bases, and 9 bases lay outside the gene matches. Germline V CDR1 and CDR2: WSHSY, SAAADI. CDR3 size: 18 residues. The CDR3 nucleotides read TGCGCCAGCAGTGAGTCGAAACTAGCGGGGGGGCCCGGTGAGACCCAGTACTTC. This codes for CASSESKLAGGPGETQYF.

The chain has TRBV6-5 and TRBJ1-1; TRBD1 matches at 7 bases. The CDR3 totals 15 residues. The germline V gene encodes CDR1 MNHEY and CDR2 SVGAGI. V gave up 7 bases and J gave up 0 bases; unmatched junction bases: 8. DNA of the CDR3: TGTGCCAGCACCGACAGGGAGGGGGTGAACACTGAAGCTTTCTTT. Translation: CASTDREGVNTEAFF.

The chain combines TRBV14 with TRBJ1-1; 11 bases are a match to TRBD1. Germline assignment: CDR1 SGHDN and CDR2 FVKESK. Losses at the gene ends were 4 bases for V and 6 bases for J; bases not matched to a gene: 4. CDR3 length: 14 amino acids. CDR3 bases: TGTGCCAGCAGCCCCCGGACAGGGGGCTCTGAAGCTTTCTTT. Translated: CASSPRTGGSEAFF.

The DNA for the CDR3 is TGTGCCAGCTCACCGGCAGGGACGGACTATGGCTACACCTTC. Amino acid sequence: CASSPAGTDYGYTF. This chain joins TRBV18 and TRBJ1-2, with D possibly matching TRBD1 (5 bases). This CDR3 has 14 residues. V shed 3 bases and J shed 3 bases, with 11 bases lying between them. The germline V gene encodes CDR1 KGHSH and CDR2 LQKENI.

This chain joins TRBV6-1 and TRBJ1-1; a weak D match, TRBD1 (6 bases). The germline CDR1 and CDR2 sequences are MNHNS and SASEGT. The CDR3 runs to 13 residues. With 8 bases removed from V and 1 base from J, the gap between germline ends came to 11 bases. The CDR3 spells CASCIQGNTEAFF. CDR3 nucleotides: TGTGCCAGCTGTATACAGGGGAACACTGAAGCTTTCTTT.

The chain employs TRBV5-1 and TRBJ1-3, with unresolved D. This CDR3 contains 17 residues. Germline CDR1 reads SGHRS; CDR2 reads YFSETQ. V lost 4 bases to trimming and J lost 0 bases, with 17 bases between them. Written as DNA, the CDR3 is TGCGCCAGCAGCCCTACACTCCCGTCGAGCTCTGGAAACACCATATATTTT. Protein product: CASSPTLPSSSGNTIYF.

The V call is TRBV11-3, the J call TRBJ2-5; D not resolved. The CDR3 totals 15 residues. Trimming removed 1 base at V and 2 bases at J, with 11 bases between. Germline values: CDR1 SGHNT, CDR2 YENEEA. CDR3 protein: CASSLGRISQETQYF. For the CDR3, the DNA is TGTGCCAGCAGCTTAGGAAGGATATCTCAAGAGACCCAGTACTTC.